Reported below is one T cell receptor beta chain. What it binds is not known. TCRdb re-analysed the 5' RACE reads in MiXCR, keeping a single row per CDR3 protein. This table holds some 290,000 distinct CDR3 sequences, 20% found once. This sample was included in a study of CD8 T cells in ankylosing spondylitis. Trimming took 7 bases from V and 3 from J; bases not matched to a gene: 1. Germline V gene data show CDR1 as DFQATT and CDR2 as SNEGSKA (reference sequence). The CDR3 contains 11 residues. Study outcomes and limitations: Clones linked with disease were CD8+ and fairly uncommon in the peripheral blood. Within ankylosing spondylitis blood, a TCR beta motif made up of roughly eight highly homologous variants appeared to be characteristic. Significant enrichment of disease-linked clones was reportedly seen in matched ankylosing spondylitis synovial fluid.

The rearrangement uses TRBV20-1 and TRBJ2-5; TRBD2 matches 8 bases. Sequencing was carried out using blood, either unsorted or a sorted T cell fraction (not recorded which). The sequence was collected from a male donor with ankylosing spondylitis or in good health (not recorded which). CDR3: CSGLAKETQYF. The CDR3 nucleotides are TGCAGTGGACTAGCGAAAGAGACCCAGTACTTC.